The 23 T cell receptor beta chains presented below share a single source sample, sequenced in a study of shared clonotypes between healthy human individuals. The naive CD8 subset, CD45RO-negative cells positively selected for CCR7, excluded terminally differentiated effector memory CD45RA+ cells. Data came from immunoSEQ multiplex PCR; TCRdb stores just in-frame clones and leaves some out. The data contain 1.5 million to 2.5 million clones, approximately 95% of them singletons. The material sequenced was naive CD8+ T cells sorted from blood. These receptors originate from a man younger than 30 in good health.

The DNA of the CDR3 is TGTGCCAGCAGCTCTAGCGGCTACAATGAGCAGTTCTTC. This codes for CASSSSGYNEQFF. The V call is TRBV5-4, the J call TRBJ2-1; 7 nucleotides align to TRBD2. Germline V gene data show CDR1 as SGHNT and CDR2 as YYREEE (reference sequence). CDR3 length: 13 residues. V gave up 3 bases and J gave up 3 bases; unmatched junction bases: 0.

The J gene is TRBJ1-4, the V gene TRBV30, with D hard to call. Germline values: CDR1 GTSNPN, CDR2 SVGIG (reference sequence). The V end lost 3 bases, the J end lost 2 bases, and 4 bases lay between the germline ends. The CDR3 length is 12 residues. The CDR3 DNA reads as TGTGCCTGGAGACAGACTAATGAAAAACTGTTTTTT. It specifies CAWRQTNEKLFF.

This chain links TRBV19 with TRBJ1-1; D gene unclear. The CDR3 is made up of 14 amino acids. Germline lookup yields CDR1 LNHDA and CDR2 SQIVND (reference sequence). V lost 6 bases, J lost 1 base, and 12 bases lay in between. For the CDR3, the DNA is TGTGCCAGTAGATCCATCGTGGCGAACACTGAAGCTTTCTTT. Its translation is CASRSIVANTEAFF.

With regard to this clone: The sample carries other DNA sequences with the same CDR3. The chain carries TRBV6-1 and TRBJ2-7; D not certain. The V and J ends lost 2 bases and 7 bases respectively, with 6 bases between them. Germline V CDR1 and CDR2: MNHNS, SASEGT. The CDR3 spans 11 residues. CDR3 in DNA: TGTGCCAGCAGTGAATATCTGGAGCAGTACTTC. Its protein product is CASSEYLEQYF.

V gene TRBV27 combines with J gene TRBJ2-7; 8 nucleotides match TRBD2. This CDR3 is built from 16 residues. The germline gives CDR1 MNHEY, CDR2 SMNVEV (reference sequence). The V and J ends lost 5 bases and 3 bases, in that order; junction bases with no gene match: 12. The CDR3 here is CASSPIPGGENYEQYF. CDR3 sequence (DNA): TGTGCCAGCAGTCCGATACCGGGGGGGGAGAACTACGAGCAGTACTTC.

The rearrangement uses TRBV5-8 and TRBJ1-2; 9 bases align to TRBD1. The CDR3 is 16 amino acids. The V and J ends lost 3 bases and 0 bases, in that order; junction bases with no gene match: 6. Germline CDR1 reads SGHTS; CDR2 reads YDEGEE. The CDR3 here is CASSSRDRDANYGYTF. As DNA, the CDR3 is TGTGCCAGCAGCTCCCGGGACAGGGACGCTAACTATGGCTACACCTTC. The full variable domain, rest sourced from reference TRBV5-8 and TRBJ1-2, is EAGVTQSPTHLIKTRGQQATLRCSPISGHTSVYWYQQALGLGLQFLLWYDEGEERNRGNFPPRFSGRQFPNYSSELNVNALELEDSALYLCASSSRDRDANYGYTFGSGTRLTVV.

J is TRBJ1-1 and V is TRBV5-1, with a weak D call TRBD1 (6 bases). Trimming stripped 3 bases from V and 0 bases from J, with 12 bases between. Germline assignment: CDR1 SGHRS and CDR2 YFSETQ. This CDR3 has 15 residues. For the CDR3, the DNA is TGCGCCAGCAGCTCACCGACAGGCATGAACACTGAAGCTTTCTTT. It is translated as CASSSPTGMNTEAFF. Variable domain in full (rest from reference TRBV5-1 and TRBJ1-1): KAGVTQTPRYLIKTRGQQVTLSCSPISGHRSVSWYQQTPGQGLQFLFEYFSETQRNKGNFPGRFSGRQFSNSRSEMNVSTLELGDSALYLCASSSPTGMNTEAFFGQGTRLTVV.

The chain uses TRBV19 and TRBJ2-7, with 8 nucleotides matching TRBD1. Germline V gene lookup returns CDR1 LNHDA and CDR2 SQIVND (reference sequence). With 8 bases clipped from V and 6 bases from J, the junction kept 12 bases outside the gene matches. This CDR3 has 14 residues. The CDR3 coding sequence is TGTGCCAGTGGTTGGGGGACAGGCCCCACCGAGCAGTACTTC. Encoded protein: CASGWGTGPTEQYF. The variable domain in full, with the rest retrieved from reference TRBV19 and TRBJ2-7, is DGGITQSPKYLFRKEGQNVTLSCEQNLNHDAMYWYRQDPGQGLRLIYYSQIVNDFQKGDIAEGYSVSREKKESFPLTVTSAQKNPTAFYLCASGWGTGPTEQYFGPGTRLTVT.

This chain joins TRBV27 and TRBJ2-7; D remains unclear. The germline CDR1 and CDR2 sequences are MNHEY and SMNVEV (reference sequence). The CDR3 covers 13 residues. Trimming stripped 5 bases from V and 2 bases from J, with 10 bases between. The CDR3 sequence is CASSPKETYEQYF. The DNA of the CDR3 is TGTGCCAGCAGTCCTAAGGAGACCTACGAGCAGTACTTC.

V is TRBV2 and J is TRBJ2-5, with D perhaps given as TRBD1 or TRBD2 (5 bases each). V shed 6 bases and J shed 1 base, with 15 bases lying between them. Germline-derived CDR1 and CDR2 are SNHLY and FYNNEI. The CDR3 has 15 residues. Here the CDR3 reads CASSWDARSQETQYF. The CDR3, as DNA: TGTGCCAGCAGCTGGGACGCTAGGTCCCAAGAGACCCAGTACTTC.

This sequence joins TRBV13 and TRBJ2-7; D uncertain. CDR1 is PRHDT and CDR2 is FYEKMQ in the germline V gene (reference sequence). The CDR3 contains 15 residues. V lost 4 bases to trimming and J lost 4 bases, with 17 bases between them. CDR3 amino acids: CASSSPGALEYEQYF. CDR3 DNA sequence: TGTGCCAGCAGCTCCCCGGGTGCCCTGGAATACGAGCAGTACTTC.

In nucleotides, the CDR3 is TGTGCCACCTCCTCTTTGCTCAGGGGCCAATTGCACGAGCAGTACTTC. Translation: CATSSLLRGQLHEQYF. This chain links TRBV28 with TRBJ2-7; perhaps TRBD1 as D (6 bases). The ends were cut back, 10 bases at V and 5 bases at J, with 27 bases in the middle. Germline V gene lookup returns CDR1 MDHEN and CDR2 SYDVKM. The CDR3 runs 16 residues.

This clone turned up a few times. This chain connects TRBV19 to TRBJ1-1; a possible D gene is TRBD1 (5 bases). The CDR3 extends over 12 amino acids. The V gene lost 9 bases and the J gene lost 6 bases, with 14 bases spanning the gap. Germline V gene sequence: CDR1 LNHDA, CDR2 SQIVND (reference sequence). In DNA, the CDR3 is TGTGCCAGCCTTTCGGACAAGTCTGAAGCTTTCTTT. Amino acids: CASLSDKSEAFF.

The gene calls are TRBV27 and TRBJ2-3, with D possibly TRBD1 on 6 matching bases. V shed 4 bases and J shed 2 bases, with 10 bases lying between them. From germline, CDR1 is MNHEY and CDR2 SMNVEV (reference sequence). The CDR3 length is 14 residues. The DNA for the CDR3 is TGTGCCAGCAGTTACGGGGACACCACAGATACGCAGTATTTT. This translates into CASSYGDTTDTQYF.

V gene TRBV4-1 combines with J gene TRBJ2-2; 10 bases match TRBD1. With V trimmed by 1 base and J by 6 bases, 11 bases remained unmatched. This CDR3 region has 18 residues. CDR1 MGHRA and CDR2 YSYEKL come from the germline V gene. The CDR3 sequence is CASSQVPTGGFLAGELFF. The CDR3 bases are TGCGCCAGCAGCCAAGTTCCGACAGGGGGCTTCCTTGCCGGGGAGCTGTTTTTT.

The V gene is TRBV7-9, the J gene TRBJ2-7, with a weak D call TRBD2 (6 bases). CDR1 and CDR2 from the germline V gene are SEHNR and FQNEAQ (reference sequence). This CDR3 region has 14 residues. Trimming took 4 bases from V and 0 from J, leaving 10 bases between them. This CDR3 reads CASSSQEGSYEQYF. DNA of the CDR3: TGTGCCAGCAGCTCACAGGAGGGCTCCTACGAGCAGTACTTC.

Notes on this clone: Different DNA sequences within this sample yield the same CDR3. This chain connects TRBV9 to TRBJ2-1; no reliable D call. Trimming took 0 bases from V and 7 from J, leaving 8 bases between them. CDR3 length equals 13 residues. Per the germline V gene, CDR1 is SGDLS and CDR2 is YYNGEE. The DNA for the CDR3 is TGTGCCAGCAGCGTAGCAGGTGGGAATGAGCAGTTCTTC. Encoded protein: CASSVAGGNEQFF.

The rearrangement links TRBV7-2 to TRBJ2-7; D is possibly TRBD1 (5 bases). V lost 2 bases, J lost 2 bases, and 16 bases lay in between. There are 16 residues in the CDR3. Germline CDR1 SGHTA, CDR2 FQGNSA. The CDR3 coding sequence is TGTGCCAGCAGCTTAAACCCCCAGGGTCCAACCTACGAGCAGTACTTC. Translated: CASSLNPQGPTYEQYF.

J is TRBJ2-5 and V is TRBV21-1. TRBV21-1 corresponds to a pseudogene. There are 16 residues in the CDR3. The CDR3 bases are TGTGCCAGCAGCAACGGTCTGCAGGGGAGGAAAGAGACCCAGTACTTC. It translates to CASSNGLQGRKETQYF.

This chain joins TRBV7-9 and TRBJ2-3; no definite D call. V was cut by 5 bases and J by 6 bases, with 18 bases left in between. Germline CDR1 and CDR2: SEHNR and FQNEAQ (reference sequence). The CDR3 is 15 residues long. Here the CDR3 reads CASSPGSYSTDTQYF. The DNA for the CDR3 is TGTGCCAGCAGCCCTGGATCCTACTCAACGGATACGCAGTATTTT.

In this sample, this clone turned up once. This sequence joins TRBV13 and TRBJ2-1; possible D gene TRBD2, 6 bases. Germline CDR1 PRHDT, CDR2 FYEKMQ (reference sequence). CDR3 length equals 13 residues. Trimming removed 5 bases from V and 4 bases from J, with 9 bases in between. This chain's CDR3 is CASSQTSYNEQFF. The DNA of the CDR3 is TGTGCCAGCAGCCAGACTAGTTACAATGAGCAGTTCTTC. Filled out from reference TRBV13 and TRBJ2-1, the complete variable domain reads AAGVIQSPRHLIKEKRETATLKCYPIPRHDTVYWYQQGPGQDPQFLISFYEKMQSDKGSIPDRFSAQQFSDYHSELNMSSLELGDSALYFCASSQTSYNEQFFGPGTRLTVL.

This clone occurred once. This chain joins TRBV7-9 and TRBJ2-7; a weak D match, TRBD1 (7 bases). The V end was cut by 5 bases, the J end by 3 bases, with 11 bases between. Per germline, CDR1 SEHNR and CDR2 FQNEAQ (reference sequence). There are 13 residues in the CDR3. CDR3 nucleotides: TGTGCCAGCAGCGGCAGGGGGGTCTACGAGCAGTACTTC. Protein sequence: CASSGRGVYEQYF.

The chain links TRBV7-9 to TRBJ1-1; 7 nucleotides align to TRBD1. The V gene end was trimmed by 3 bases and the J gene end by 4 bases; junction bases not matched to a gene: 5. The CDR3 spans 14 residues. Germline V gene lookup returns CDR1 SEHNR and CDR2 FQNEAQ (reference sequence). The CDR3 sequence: CASSFTGVGTEAFF. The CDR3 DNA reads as TGTGCCAGCAGCTTCACAGGGGTCGGCACTGAAGCTTTCTTT.